What follows are 18 T cell receptor beta chains derived from one specimen sequenced in a study of molecular identifiers for immune sequencing clone quantification. MiXCR was run by TCRdb on the PCR reads, yielding one entry per CDR3 protein. The table has about 510,000 distinct CDR3 sequences, around 23% seen once. Source material: naive CD8+ T cells from blood, with Jurkat cell RNA spiked in. This sample's subset: FACS-sorted CD8+CD4-CCR7+CD45RA+ naive T cells. The source is a human donor in good health. Some libraries in this study had Jurkat cell RNA spiked in.

This clonotype was observed a handful of times. The gene calls are TRBV30 and TRBJ2-7; TRBD2 agrees at 7 bases. The CDR3 runs to 16 residues. V gave up 0 bases and J gave up 0 bases; unmatched junction bases: 8. Germline V CDR1 and CDR2: GTSNPN, SVGIG (reference sequence). In DNA, the CDR3 is TGTGCCTGGAGTGTACGGGGGAGGGGTACCTCCTACGAGCAGTACTTC. Translation: CAWSVRGRGTSYEQYF. The whole variable domain, filled in from reference TRBV30 and TRBJ2-7, reads SQTIHQWPATLVQPVGSPLSLECTVEGTSNPNLYWYRQAAGRGLQLLFYSVGIGQISSEVPQNLSASRPQDRQFILSSKKLLLSDSGFYLCAWSVRGRGTSYEQYFGPGTRLTVT.

This clonotype has ten or more counts. The chain employs TRBV6-5 and TRBJ2-5, with D perhaps TRBD2 (5 bases). The CDR3 runs 15 residues. Trimming left V 7 bases short and J 1 base short, with 16 bases between. CDR1 MNHEY and CDR2 SVGAGI come from the germline V gene. For the CDR3, the DNA is TGTGCCAGCACCACCGGACTCGAGGCCCAAGAGACCCAGTACTTC. Translated: CASTTGLEAQETQYF.

The chain recombines TRBV4-3 with TRBJ2-2; the match to TRBD1 covers 8 bases. The germline gives CDR1 LGHNA, CDR2 YSLEER. Trimming took 2 bases from V and 4 from J; bases not matched to a gene: 6. CDR3 size: 16 residues. The CDR3 DNA reads TGCGCCAGCAGCCAACTGACAGGGGACTTCACCGGGGAGCTGTTTTTT. Protein: CASSQLTGDFTGELFF.

This clonotype was detected many times. The chain recombines TRBV2 with TRBJ1-1; D not certain. CDR1 is SNHLY and CDR2 is FYNNEI in the germline V gene. The CDR3 loop spans 13 amino acids. V lost 3 bases and J 8 bases, leaving 13 bases between the germline ends. The CDR3 here is CASSEYIWSEAFF. CDR3 nucleotide sequence: TGTGCCAGCAGTGAGTACATATGGTCCGAAGCTTTCTTT.

This clonotype has at least ten counts. This chain joins TRBV4-3 and TRBJ2-5, with D possibly being TRBD2 (5 bases). The CDR3 length is 15 residues. The V gene's germline CDR1 is LGHNA and CDR2 YSLEER. V shed 0 bases and J shed 7 bases, with 15 bases lying between them. CDR3 region: CASSQDRSSSGTQYF. The CDR3 DNA sequence: TGCGCCAGCAGCCAAGATCGCTCTAGCTCGGGGACCCAGTACTTC.

This clonotype was seen only a few times. This chain joins TRBV6-2 or TRBV6-3 and TRBJ2-7; 7 bases agree with TRBD2. Trimming at V came to 2 bases and at J to 2 bases, leaving 6 bases not matched to a gene. The CDR3 length is 15 residues. Germline V gives CDR1 MNHEY, CDR2 SVGEGT. Here the CDR3 DNA reads TGTGCCAGCAGTTACGAGTTGGCGGGAGCCTACGAGCAGTACTTC. Its translation is CASSYELAGAYEQYF.

The V gene is TRBV4-3, the J gene TRBJ2-2, with D possibly being TRBD2 (5 bases). V lost 1 base and J lost 5, with 17 bases in between. This CDR3 contains 17 residues. Germline V gives CDR1 LGHNA, CDR2 YSLEER. The CDR3 reads CASSQASRAGGTGELFF. CDR3 sequence (DNA): TGCGCCAGCAGCCAAGCTTCAAGGGCGGGTGGGACCGGGGAGCTGTTTTTT.

To note about this clonotype: A much larger clone is a single base away; this may be a read error. Without the conserved terminal phenylalanine or tryptophan, this CDR3 likely stems from a read error. The chain employs TRBV7-3 and TRBJ2-4, with 8 nucleotides matching TRBD1. V shed 5 bases, J shed 0 bases, and the junction held 6 bases outside the gene matches. CDR1 is SGHTA, CDR2 FQGTGA, per germline. This CDR3 contains 16 residues. The CDR3 reads CASSAAGGLAKNIQYL. CDR3 in DNA: TGTGCCAGCAGCGCCGCAGGGGGCCTAGCCAAAAACATTCAGTACCTC.

The V call is TRBV5-6, the J call TRBJ1-1, with D unresolved. This CDR3 has 13 amino acids. V was cut by 4 bases and J by 2 bases, with 9 bases left in between. Germline V gives CDR1 SGHDT, CDR2 YYEEEE. CDR3 region: CASSPISNTEAFF. CDR3 sequence (DNA): TGTGCCAGCAGCCCCATTTCCAACACTGAAGCTTTCTTT.

The V gene is TRBV4-3, the J gene TRBJ2-5, with D perhaps TRBD2 (5 bases). Germline CDR1 reads LGHNA; CDR2 reads YSLEER. The CDR3 has 15 amino acids. V was shortened by 1 base and J by 1 base, with 10 bases between the two germline ends. The CDR3 DNA reads as TGCGCCAGCAGCCAAGGGGTAGGGAGCCAAGAGACCCAGTACTTC. It is translated as CASSQGVGSQETQYF.

This clonotype was counted at least ten times. This chain uses TRBV7-9 with TRBJ1-1; D not certain. CDR3 length equals 15 residues. V was trimmed by 5 bases and J by 2 bases, leaving 15 bases between them. The V gene's germline CDR1 is SEHNR and CDR2 FQNEAQ (reference sequence). CDR3 residues: CASSLTPRLNTEAFF. In DNA, the CDR3 is TGTGCCAGCAGCCTGACCCCGCGCCTTAACACTGAAGCTTTCTTT. The entire variable domain, with the rest obtained from reference TRBV7-9 and TRBJ1-1, is as follows: DTGVSQNPRHKITKRGQNVTFRCDPISEHNRLYWYRQTLGQGPEFLTYFQNEAQLEKSRLLSDRFSAERPKGSFSTLEIQRTEQGDSAMYLCASSLTPRLNTEAFFGQGTRLTVV.

This clonotype showed up many times. The chain has TRBV2 and TRBJ1-1, with D unresolved. CDR3 length: 12 residues. Germline loops: CDR1 SNHLY, CDR2 FYNNEI. Trimming shortened V by 6 bases and J by 2 bases, and 7 bases separated the two germline ends. CDR3 residues: CASRGFNTEAFF. The CDR3 DNA is TGTGCCAGCAGAGGATTTAACACTGAAGCTTTCTTT.

The sample holds a few counts of this clonotype. The chain recombines TRBV6-2 or TRBV6-3 with TRBJ2-3; D is uncertain. Trimming pared 0 bases from V and 3 bases from J, leaving 10 bases between. The CDR3 is 15 residues long. In germline, CDR1 is MNHEY, CDR2 SVGEGT. The CDR3 DNA reads TGTGCCAGCAGTTACTCGGACGATAAAACAGATACGCAGTATTTT. Its translation: CASSYSDDKTDTQYF.

This clonotype was counted at least ten times. The V and J genes are TRBV14 and TRBJ2-5; no clear D gene. Deletions cut 1 base from V and 7 bases from J, with 7 bases between. CDR3 length: 12 amino acids. Germline CDR1 SGHDN, CDR2 FVKESK. CDR3 bases: TGTGCCAGCAGCCAAGCCTGGGGGACCCAGTACTTC. Its translation is CASSQAWGTQYF.

The sample holds a few counts of this clonotype. The chain uses TRBV19 and TRBJ2-7; 9 nucleotides agree with TRBD1. Per the germline V gene, CDR1 is LNHDA and CDR2 is SQIVND (reference sequence). The CDR3 loop spans 15 amino acids. J was trimmed by 1 base and V by 5 bases; bases with no gene match: 6. CDR3 bases: TGTGCCAGTAGTGTACACGGGACAGGGTCCTACGAGCAGTACTTC. It codes for CASSVHGTGSYEQYF.

A note on this clonotype: A much larger clonotype is one base distant, so this may be a read error. The rearrangement links TRBV29-1 to TRBJ2-3; D may be TRBD1 (5 bases). Trimming stripped 4 bases from V and 0 bases from J, with 11 bases between. Per the germline V gene, CDR1 is SQVTM and CDR2 is ANQGSEA. The CDR3 consists of 14 residues. The DNA for the CDR3 is TGCAGCGTTGGAGACAGAAGTAGCACAGATACGCAGTATTTT. Translation gives CSVGDRSSTDTQYF.

The chain recombines TRBV5-6 with TRBJ1-2; D remains ambiguous. The V gene's germline CDR1 is SGHDT and CDR2 YYEEEE. Deletions cut 2 bases from V and 4 bases from J, with 12 bases between. The CDR3 is made up of 14 amino acids. The CDR3 sequence is CASSFMINSYGYTF. In nucleotides, the CDR3 is TGTGCCAGCAGCTTCATGATAAACTCCTATGGCTACACCTTC.

On this clonotype itself: A read error may be the cause here, since a much bigger clone is one base away. Here the CDR3 omits its conserved ending phenylalanine or tryptophan, so a read error is the likely source. This rearrangement joins TRBV6-5 to TRBJ1-5; 9 nucleotides agree with TRBD1. The CDR3 has 18 amino acids. CDR1 and CDR2 (germline): MNHEY, SVGAGI. V gave up 5 bases and J gave up 0 bases; unmatched junction bases: 11. CDR3: CASSTRDRVYDSNQPQHL. Here the CDR3 DNA reads TGTGCCAGCAGTACCCGGGACAGGGTGTACGATAGCAATCAGCCCCAGCATCTT.